A selection of T cell receptor beta chains follows, all from one sample in a study of type 1 regulatory T cells. For these TCRs, the target antigens are not known. TCRdb re-derived calls from the reads in MiXCR, one entry per CDR3 protein. The profile shows about 69,000 distinct CDR3 sequences, roughly 20% of them singletons. Sequencing was performed on cultured type 1 regulatory T (Tr1) cells, either the whole culture or a sorted fraction (not recorded which). The receptors come from a human donor in good health. The CDR3 runs from the conserved cysteine through the conserved F or W. D genes are given only for firm matches. Some rows have no size entry. The others give once, few or many, or a class for an expanded clone.

TGCGCCAGCAGCCAAGAAGGCAATCAGCCCCAGCATTTT	CASSQEGNQPQHF	-	TRBV5-1	TRBJ1-5	few
TGCAGCGTTGGTGCGGGGAGGAGTGAAAAACTGTTTTTT	CSVGAGRSEKLFF	-	TRBV29-1	TRBJ1-4	few
TGCGCCAGCAGCCTGAAGGGGACAGGGAGTGGCTACACCTTC	CASSLKGTGSGYTF	TRBD1	TRBV5-1	TRBJ1-2	-
TGCAGTGCTATTGGGACAGGGGGATTGGGCTATGGCTACACCTTC	CSAIGTGGLGYGYTF	TRBD1	TRBV20-1	TRBJ1-2	many
TGCGCCAGCAGTGATTATGCGGACCTCCGCGAGACCCAGTACTTC	CASSDYADLRETQYF	-	TRBV10-2	TRBJ2-5	few
TGCGCCAGCAGCCCCGGTTGGGGGCTGTACGAGCAGTACTTC	CASSPGWGLYEQYF	-	TRBV5-1	TRBJ2-7	-
TGTGCCAGCAGCTTCGGACTGGGAAACACCGGGGAGCTGTTTTTT	CASSFGLGNTGELFF	-	TRBV7-2	TRBJ2-2	-
TGTGCCAGCACCCCTCCCCCTGATATCTACGAGCAGTACTTC	CASTPPPDIYEQYF	-	TRBV12-3/TRBV12-4	TRBJ2-7	-
TGTGCCAGCAGTTCCCCGGCGACAGAATATAGCAATCAGCCCCAGCATTTT	CASSSPATEYSNQPQHF	-	TRBV28	TRBJ1-5	once
TGCAGCGTCACGCAGGGGGTCCACGAGCAGTACTTC	CSVTQGVHEQYF	TRBD1	TRBV29-1	TRBJ2-7	-
TGTGCCAGCAGCTTAAGCAGGAACGTTGATACGCAGTATTTT	CASSLSRNVDTQYF	-	TRBV7-3	TRBJ2-3	-
TGTGCCAGCAGCCGGGACAGGGAAGCTTTCTTT	CASSRDREAFF	TRBD1	TRBV5-5	TRBJ1-1	few
TGTGCCAGCAGCTTGGCCCTGGGGAATAACTATGGCTACACCTTC	CASSLALGNNYGYTF	-	TRBV5-5	TRBJ1-2	-
TGCGCCAGCAGCCTGGACAGCGGGGCCACCTACGAGCAGTACTTC	CASSLDSGATYEQYF	-	TRBV5-1	TRBJ2-7	few
TGTGCCAGTAGCCAAGCGGGAGCAGCAGATACGCAGTATTTT	CASSQAGAADTQYF	TRBD2	TRBV19	TRBJ2-3	few
TGCGCCAGCAGCGTCTACCAACAGGGCAGGGAGTTCTTT	CASSVYQQGREFF	-	TRBV5-1	TRBJ1-1	few
TGTGCCAGCTCATCGCAGACAGGGGAGCAGCCCCAGCATTTT	CASSSQTGEQPQHF	TRBD1	TRBV18	TRBJ1-5	few
TGCAGTGCTCTGAGCAACTCTGGGGCCAACGTCCTGACTTTC	CSALSNSGANVLTF	-	TRBV20-1	TRBJ2-6	few
TGTGCCAGCAGCCTGGAGGTGTCCTACAATGAGCAGTTCTTC	CASSLEVSYNEQFF	-	TRBV7-8	TRBJ2-1	-
TGCAGTGCTAGGTACGAGACCTACGAGCAGTACTTC	CSARYETYEQYF	-	TRBV20-1	TRBJ2-7	few
TGTGCCAGCAGCCCACGACTAGCGGGAGGTCTTGATGAGCAGTTCTTC	CASSPRLAGGLDEQFF	TRBD2	TRBV7-3	TRBJ2-1	-
TGTGCCAGCAGCCCCGGGGACAGAACAAGAAGCAATCAGCCCCAGCATTTT	CASSPGDRTRSNQPQHF	TRBD1	TRBV4-2	TRBJ1-5	-
TGCGCCAGCAGCTCAATATATGGACTCAACACTGAAGCTTTCTTT	CASSSIYGLNTEAFF	-	TRBV5-1	TRBJ1-1	-
TGTGCCTGGAGTTTAGGGGCCGAGATGGGCTACACCTTC	CAWSLGAEMGYTF	-	TRBV30	TRBJ1-2	-
TGTGCCAGCAGGCCTAACAGGGCTTCACCCCTCCACTTT	CASRPNRASPLHF	-	TRBV12-3/TRBV12-4	TRBJ1-6	-
TGTGCCAGCAGACGCGGGACTAGCGGTAAAGAGACCCAGTACTTC	CASRRGTSGKETQYF	TRBD2	TRBV12-3/TRBV12-4	TRBJ2-5	-
TGTGTCACCAGCAGAGATGGAGGTGCAACTAATGAAAAACTGTTTTTT	CVTSRDGGATNEKLFF	-	TRBV15	TRBJ1-4	-
TGTGCCAGCAGCTTGGACAGGGGATTTGGAAACACCATATATTTT	CASSLDRGFGNTIYF	TRBD1	TRBV5-6	TRBJ1-3	few
TGTGCCAGCAGCCGGACTAGCGGGGCCTACAATGAGCAGTTCTTC	CASSRTSGAYNEQFF	TRBD2	TRBV5-1	TRBJ2-1	few
TGTGCCAGCAGCTTCACGACAACGGCTAATGAAAAACTGTTTTTT	CASSFTTTANEKLFF	-	TRBV7-9	TRBJ1-4	many
TGCAGCGTTCTAGCGGCCCAAGAGACCCAGTACTTC	CSVLAAQETQYF	TRBD2	TRBV29-1	TRBJ2-5	many
TGCGCCAGCAGCTTGGACACGCAAAGTCTCTACGAGCAGTACTTC	CASSLDTQSLYEQYF	-	TRBV5-1	TRBJ2-7	few
TGTGCCAGCAGTATTAGCGGGAGCCTTTTAGGGACCCAGTACTTC	CASSISGSLLGTQYF	TRBD2	TRBV12-3/TRBV12-4	TRBJ2-5	few
TGTGCCAGCAGCCGTGGGGGCGCCACAGATACGCAGTATTTT	CASSRGGATDTQYF	-	TRBV12-3/TRBV12-4	TRBJ2-3	-
TGTGCCAGCAGTCAGACCCGCACAGATACGCAGTATTTT	CASSQTRTDTQYF	-	TRBV12-3/TRBV12-4	TRBJ2-3	-
TGTGCCAGCAGTTTATACGCGGGAGGGTTCTCCTACGAGCAGTACTTC	CASSLYAGGFSYEQYF	TRBD2	TRBV12-3/TRBV12-4	TRBJ2-7	many
TGCGCCAGCAGCTTTCGACAGGACACCGGGGAGCTGTTTTTT	CASSFRQDTGELFF	-	TRBV5-1	TRBJ2-2	few
TGCAGTGCCGGGACTAGCGGCACAGATACGCAGTATTTT	CSAGTSGTDTQYF	TRBD2	TRBV20-1	TRBJ2-3	many
TGCGCCAGCAGCCACCCTAGCGCCAACAATGAGCAGTTCTTC	CASSHPSANNEQFF	-	TRBV4-3	TRBJ2-1	few
TGTGCCAGCACTGGGACTAGCGGGACCTACGAGCAGTACTTC	CASTGTSGTYEQYF	TRBD2	TRBV6-5	TRBJ2-7	medium-sized
TGTGCCACCAGTTCGGCGGCCCGGGGCTACACCTTC	CATSSAARGYTF	-	TRBV24-1	TRBJ1-2	many
TGCAGCGTTGACTCTAGCTTAGGGAACAATGAGCAGTTCTTC	CSVDSSLGNNEQFF	-	TRBV29-1	TRBJ2-1	-
TGTGCCAGCAGTTACCCCGACAGGGCCCCTCAAGAGACCCAGTACTTC	CASSYPDRAPQETQYF	TRBD1	TRBV6-5	TRBJ2-5	few
TGTGCCTGGAGTGTACTGGAGAAGCAGTATTTT	CAWSVLEKQYF	-	TRBV30	TRBJ2-3	-